This T cell receptor beta chain was observed in a study of blood T cell repertoires in COVID-19. Germline assignment: CDR1 MDHEN and CDR2 SYDVKM. The CDR3 runs to 15 residues. V shed 6 bases, J shed 0 bases, and the junction held 8 bases outside the gene matches. Here immunoSEQ multiplex PCR was the method, and the copy in TCRdb shows in-frame clones only, minus some. The data contain over 120,000 clones, approximately 81% of them singletons. This chain joins TRBV28 and TRBJ2-7, with TRBD1 matching 7 bases. This sequence originates from a human donor in a cohort sampled during active COVID-19. Input material: peripheral blood. CDR3 loop: CASSSGTASSYEQYF. The CDR3 DNA follows: TGTGCCAGCAGCTCCGGGACAGCTAGCTCCTACGAGCAGTACTTC. The full variable domain, completed using reference TRBV28 and TRBJ2-7, is DVKVTQSSRYLVKRTGEKVFLECVQDMDHENMFWYRQDPGLGLRLIYFSYDVKMKEKGDIPEGYSVSREKKERFSLILESASTNQTSMYLCASSSGTASSYEQYFGPGTRLTVT.